This entry lists 9 T cell receptor beta chains sequenced from one sample in a study of T cell repertoires in cytomegalovirus infection. TCRdb reprocessed the reads with MiXCR, giving one entry per CDR3 protein. The sample lists a few hundred thousand distinct CDR3 sequences, around two fifths occurring once. These receptors lack a known antigen. The specimen was cultured PBMCs, collected from culture after CMV antigen stimulation. The receptors here all came from a human donor in good health (CMV status not recorded). Some clones in this sample may be carry-over from other donors' samples.

This clonotype was seen a few times. The V and J genes are TRBV6-6 and TRBJ2-3; D perhaps matches TRBD1 (6 bases). V dropped 0 bases and J dropped 3 bases, with 10 bases sitting between them. Germline CDR1 reads MNHNY; CDR2 reads SVGAGI (reference sequence). The CDR3 covers 15 residues. CDR3 DNA sequence: TGTGCCAGCAGTTACTCGGGACAAGAGACAGATACGCAGTATTTT. Amino acid sequence: CASSYSGQETDTQYF.

A single count supports this clonotype. The J gene is TRBJ1-2, the V gene TRBV28, with a possible D match to TRBD1 (6 bases). Trimming shortened V by 3 bases and J by 4 bases, and 9 bases separated the two germline ends. The CDR3 totals 13 residues. Germline V gene lookup returns CDR1 MDHEN and CDR2 SYDVKM. CDR3 nucleotides: TGTGCCAGCAGTTTGGGACACATCTATGGCTACACCTTC. Protein: CASSLGHIYGYTF.

This clonotype was seen once. The chain uses TRBV7-9 and TRBJ2-5; D possibly corresponds to TRBD2 (5 bases). CDR3 length equals 15 residues. The V end lost 5 bases, the J end lost 5 bases, and 18 bases lay between the germline ends. Looked up from germline, CDR1 is SEHNR and CDR2 is FQNEAQ (reference sequence). CDR3 sequence (DNA): TGTGCCAGCAGCCTCCCACTAGGTCCCCGGGAGACCCAGTACTTC. Its protein product is CASSLPLGPRETQYF.

CDR3 DNA: TGTGCCAGCTCCGGGACAGGAGAACAAGAGACCCAGTACTTC. Its protein is CASSGTGEQETQYF. The chain joins TRBV6-1 to TRBJ2-5, with TRBD1 matching over 8 bases. With V trimmed by 8 bases and J by 2 bases, 7 bases remained unmatched. This CDR3 has 14 amino acids. Germline V gives CDR1 MNHNS, CDR2 SASEGT.

The chain couples TRBV6-2 or TRBV6-3 to TRBJ1-1, with unresolved D. The germline V gene has CDR1 MNHEY and CDR2 SVGEGT. V was clipped by 4 bases and J by 0 bases, with 9 bases between them. CDR3 length equals 14 residues. In nucleotides, the CDR3 is TGTGCCAGCAGTTTCTCTCCCATGAACACTGAAGCTTTCTTT. The encoded protein is CASSFSPMNTEAFF.

This clonotype was seen a few times. The chain carries TRBV6-5 and TRBJ1-6, with 9 bases matching TRBD1. Trimming took 5 bases from V and 9 from J; bases not matched to a gene: 11. CDR1 MNHEY and CDR2 SVGAGI come from the germline V gene. The CDR3 runs to 16 residues. The chain's CDR3 is CASSLRSGTGISPLHF. In DNA, the CDR3 is TGTGCCAGCAGTCTAAGGAGTGGGACAGGGATTTCACCCCTCCACTTT.

This clonotype occurred a few times. This chain links TRBV7-3 with TRBJ1-6; D is perhaps TRBD1 (5 bases). This CDR3 region has 13 residues. Looked up from germline, CDR1 is SGHTA and CDR2 is FQGTGA. Deletions cut 2 bases from V and 9 bases from J, with 8 bases between. CDR3 region: CASSLFGGSPLHF. The CDR3 coding sequence is TGTGCCAGCAGCTTATTCGGGGGTTCACCCCTCCACTTT.

The CDR3 coding sequence is TGTGCCACCAGCCCCGGGGGTCCGAACACCGGGGAGCTGTTTTTT. Translation gives CATSPGGPNTGELFF. The chain is built from TRBV28 and TRBJ2-2, with D possibly TRBD2 on 6 matching bases. The length of the CDR3 is 15 residues. The germline gives CDR1 MDHEN, CDR2 SYDVKM. V was shortened by 10 bases and J by 0 bases, with 15 bases between the two germline ends.

The chain is built from TRBV7-2 and TRBJ2-1; D may be TRBD2 (7 bases). The CDR3 covers 15 residues. The germline CDR1 and CDR2 sequences are SGHTA and FQGNSA. Between the trimmed V and J ends, which lost 6 bases and 2 bases, there was a span of 14 bases. The CDR3 loop is CASRIGGGPYNEQFF. CDR3 DNA sequence: TGTGCCAGCAGGATTGGGGGGGGGCCCTACAATGAGCAGTTCTTC.